Below, one T cell receptor (beta chain) is given with its context. This entry belongs to a study of blood T cell repertoires in COVID-19. Looking at the study overall: The origin of the acute and convalescent COVID-19 samples was the United States, Italy and Spain.

Donors were grouped by their self-reported clinical history. In the authors' workflow: Reference gene primer amplification gave nucleated cell count estimates. Generated by immunoSEQ multiplex PCR, the TCRdb table keeps only in-frame clones and is missing some. V and J calls and clone size are copied from that table; D and trimming were computed from the DNA. The repertoire holds about 300,000 clones, with 85% as singletons. The J segment lost 4 bases and the V segment lost 0 bases, leaving 6 bases of the junction unmatched. This CDR3 spans 16 amino acids. Germline-derived CDR1 and CDR2 are KGHDR and SFDVKD.

The clonotype originates from a woman under 40 who had been exposed to COVID-19. The specimen was PBMCs or T cells enriched from blood (not recorded which). V gene TRBV24-1 combines with J gene TRBJ1-2; TRBD1 matches 8 bases. The CDR3 bases are TGTGCCACCAGTGATTTGTATGGTGACAGGGGCTATGGCTACACCTTC. Protein: CATSDLYGDRGYGYTF.